This T cell receptor (beta chain) was identified in a study of blood T cell repertoires in COVID-19. Looked up from germline, CDR1 is LNHDA and CDR2 is SQIVND (reference sequence). The V and J ends lost 3 bases and 3 bases respectively, with 8 bases between them. This CDR3 comprises 14 residues. TCRdb's copy holds only in-frame clones and misses some; the assay was immunoSEQ multiplex PCR. Among approximately 75,000 clones listed, 85% to 90% were seen once. This clonotype was obtained from a man older than 75 with acute or convalescent COVID-19. This chain joins TRBV19 and TRBJ1-4, with D unresolved. The sequencing input was peripheral blood. The CDR3 nucleotides read TGTGCCAGTAGTATCCTAACAGCTAATGAAAAACTGTTTTTT. Its protein is CASSILTANEKLFF.